This TCR beta chain was retrieved from a study of CXCR3-negative and CXCR3-positive naive CD8 T cells. The CDR3 consists of 16 residues. Per the germline V gene, CDR1 is MNHEY and CDR2 is SVGAGI. It was by 5' RACE with UMI labels that the TRB cDNA libraries were prepared. Reanalyzing the 5' RACE reads, TCRdb keeps one entry per CDR3 protein, without DNA. The table lists fewer than 60,000 distinct CDR3 sequences. The origin of this receptor is a human donor in good health. Some clones in this sample may be carry-over from other donors' samples. The genes are TRBV6-5 and TRBJ2-7; TCRdb calls TRBD1, which cannot be checked without DNA. The sequenced sample consisted of memory CD8+ T cells from blood. CDR3 in amino acids: CASSFYEGTESYEQYF.